The 8 T cell receptor beta chains below come from one sample, sequenced in a study of cytomegalovirus exposure and HLA in healthy donors. Sequenced by immunoSEQ multiplex PCR; TCRdb stores in-frame clones only, minus some. The table has 300,000 to 400,000 clones, roughly 89% seen once. The sample consisted of PBMCs. Every receptor here comes from a young woman in good health and CMV-seronegative.

J is TRBJ1-1 and V is TRBV27; weak D call: TRBD1 (5 bases). This CDR3 is 12 amino acids long. Germline lookup yields CDR1 MNHEY and CDR2 SMNVEV (reference sequence). The V gene lost 7 bases and the J gene lost 1 base, with 7 bases spanning the gap. The CDR3 DNA reads as TGTGCCAGCACCGGGGGGAACACTGAAGCTTTCTTT. Amino acid sequence: CASTGGNTEAFF.

This clone has just one count. The J gene is TRBJ1-3, the V gene TRBV30; D remains ambiguous. The germline gives CDR1 GTSNPN, CDR2 SVGIG (reference sequence). Trimming left V 1 base short and J 0 bases short, with 10 bases between. This CDR3 spans 15 amino acids. The CDR3 here is CAWSAYRNSGNTIYF. CDR3 DNA: TGTGCCTGGAGTGCCTATCGAAACTCTGGAAACACCATATATTTT.

CDR3 in amino acids: CASSRLRVVSNQPQHF. DNA of the CDR3: TGCGCCAGCAGCCGATTACGGGTTGTTAGCAATCAGCCCCAGCATTTT. This chain links TRBV4-1 with TRBJ1-5; D unresolved. The CDR3 has 16 amino acids. V was trimmed by 4 bases and J by 0 bases, leaving 13 bases between them. CDR1 and CDR2 from the germline V gene are MGHRA and YSYEKL.

This rearrangement joins TRBV4-2 to TRBJ2-1, with 8 bases aligning to TRBD2. The CDR3 has 16 residues. Germline CDR1 reads LGHNA; CDR2 reads YNFKEQ. With 1 base clipped from V and 4 bases from J, the junction kept 6 bases outside the gene matches. The CDR3 here is CASSQGAGEKYNEQFF. The CDR3, as DNA: TGTGCCAGCAGCCAAGGAGCGGGGGAAAAATACAATGAGCAGTTCTTC.

The J gene is TRBJ2-3, the V gene TRBV28; 7 positions agree with TRBD1. The CDR3 covers 13 residues. Germline CDR1 and CDR2: MDHEN and SYDVKM. V dropped 4 bases and J dropped 7; count of bases not matched to a gene: 5. The CDR3 loop is CASSWAGGYTQYF. For the CDR3, the DNA is TGTGCCAGCAGTTGGGCAGGGGGATATACGCAGTATTTT.

The chain carries TRBV4-2 and TRBJ1-2, with D maybe TRBD1 (5 bases). This CDR3 has 16 amino acids. Trimming pared 0 bases from V and 5 bases from J, leaving 16 bases between. From germline, CDR1 is LGHNA and CDR2 YNFKEQ. The CDR3 spells CASSQDLGQGIYGYTF. For the CDR3, the DNA is TGTGCCAGCAGCCAAGATCTAGGCCAGGGCATTTATGGCTACACCTTC.

The chain recombines TRBV2 with TRBJ2-7; no clear D gene. V was shortened by 5 bases and J by 4 bases, with 9 bases between the two germline ends. The CDR3 runs 12 residues. The germline V gene encodes CDR1 SNHLY and CDR2 FYNNEI. As DNA, the CDR3 is TGTGCCAGCAGTTTACAGCCATACGAGCAGTACTTC. It is translated as CASSLQPYEQYF.

The J gene is TRBJ2-5, the V gene TRBV7-2; D perhaps matches TRBD1 (7 bases). The CDR3 contains 15 residues. V was pared by 4 bases and J by 5 bases, with 17 bases between. Germline V gives CDR1 SGHTA, CDR2 FQGNSA. The CDR3 nucleotides are TGTGCCAGCAGCTCCTGGAACGCAGGGGGGGAGACCCAGTACTTC. Its protein product is CASSSWNAGGETQYF.